The clone carrying this TCR beta chain was seen more than once but under ten times. The antigen is undetermined. The sample is drawn from a study of T cell repertoires in aging, cancer and after chemotherapy. Looking at the study overall: Donor ages fell into six groups from 30 or younger up to 70 or older.

Rearranged V-D-J TRB sequences were amplified with a mixed TRB-A/B primer pool. TCRdb redid the calling of the multiplex PCR reads with MiXCR, one entry per CDR3 protein. The sample shows thousands of distinct CDR3 sequences, 25% to 35% of them seen only once. TCR beta rearrangements were amplified from peripheral blood genomic DNA. The germline gives CDR1 KGHSH, CDR2 LQKENI. V was shortened by 3 bases and J by 3 bases, with 8 bases between the two germline ends. The CDR3 has 13 residues. The study, taken as a whole, reports: Loss of evenness, beyond lost richness, contributed to age-related TCR diversity decline in cancer patients.

The source material was blood. The clonotype was recovered from a human donor in good health. V is TRBV18 and J is TRBJ1-1; no firm D call. CDR3 bases: TGTGCCAGCTCACCCTTTCCAGACACTGAAGCTTTCTTT. The encoded protein is CASSPFPDTEAFF.